Below are 32 T cell receptor beta chains sequenced from a single sample in a study of OX40 agonist ivuxolimab in advanced cancers. Assay used: immunoSEQ multiplex PCR; TCRdb lists only in-frame clones, some missing. The sample has more than 60,000 clones, roughly 93% seen once. Material: CD4+ or CD8+ T cells sorted from blood, obtained in a trial of the OX40 agonist ivuxolimab. All receptors derive from an adult with an advanced solid tumor such as melanoma, head and neck, liver or kidney cancer.

The chain carries TRBV28 and TRBJ2-7; D tentatively reads TRBD1 or TRBD2 (5 bases each). CDR3 length equals 15 residues. Germline values: CDR1 MDHEN, CDR2 SYDVKM. V was clipped by 2 bases and J by 7 bases, with 18 bases between them. The CDR3 protein is CASSLEWQGSGEQYF. The CDR3, as DNA: TGTGCCAGCAGTTTAGAGTGGCAGGGATCGGGGGAGCAGTACTTC.

The rearrangement joins TRBV19 to TRBJ2-1; TRBD1 agrees at 9 bases. The CDR3 runs to 14 residues. Germline values: CDR1 LNHDA, CDR2 SQIVND (reference sequence). The ends lost 4 bases at V and 7 bases at J; junction bases unmatched: 5. The CDR3 coding sequence is TGTGCCAGTAGTACGAGGACAGGGGTAAATGAGCAGTTCTTC. It is translated as CASSTRTGVNEQFF.

The V call is TRBV28, the J call TRBJ2-7; 10 bases agree with TRBD2. This CDR3 is built from 15 residues. V shed 3 bases and J 0 bases; nucleotides not matched to a gene: 2. From germline, CDR1 is MDHEN and CDR2 SYDVKM. CDR3: CASSFGTSVSYEQYF. Written as DNA, the CDR3 is TGTGCCAGCAGTTTTGGGACTAGCGTCTCCTACGAGCAGTACTTC.

V gene TRBV4-2 combines with J gene TRBJ1-1; TRBD1 aligns across 8 bases. CDR1 LGHNA and CDR2 YNFKEQ come from the germline V gene. V dropped 6 bases and J dropped 3; count of bases not matched to a gene: 15. The CDR3 totals 17 residues. The CDR3 DNA sequence: TGTGCCAGCAGTCCAGACAGGGGAGGGCCATGGGACACTGAAGCTTTCTTT. Amino acid sequence: CASSPDRGGPWDTEAFF.

The J gene is TRBJ1-1, the V gene TRBV7-6; D unresolved. This CDR3 contains 16 residues. V shed 5 bases and J shed 0 bases, with 16 bases lying between them. Germline CDR1 and CDR2: SGHVS and FNYEAQ. The CDR3 nucleotides read TGTGCCAGCAGCCCCAGGACGGACCTGATGAACACTGAAGCTTTCTTT. Translation: CASSPRTDLMNTEAFF.

The chain joins TRBV6-5 to TRBJ2-7; possibly TRBD2 for D (6 bases). The CDR3 covers 14 residues. The germline CDR1 and CDR2 sequences are MNHEY and SVGAGI. With 8 bases removed from V and 0 bases from J, the gap between germline ends came to 14 bases. The CDR3 coding sequence is TGTGCCAGCCGTACTTGGGGGGACTCCTACGAGCAGTACTTC. Protein product: CASRTWGDSYEQYF.

The chain recombines TRBV7-2 with TRBJ1-1; D unresolved. The CDR3 runs 13 residues. The germline V gene has CDR1 SGHTA and CDR2 FQGNSA. Trimming left V 3 bases short and J 4 bases short, with 9 bases between. The CDR3 coding sequence is TGTGCCAGCAGCTTGGATTTCCCCACTGAAGCTTTCTTT. Residues: CASSLDFPTEAFF.

V gene TRBV7-8 combines with J gene TRBJ1-5; 10 nucleotides line up with TRBD1. The CDR3 extends over 17 amino acids. The J segment lost 2 bases and the V segment lost 3 bases, leaving 7 bases of the junction unmatched. In germline, CDR1 is SGHVS, CDR2 FQNEAQ. This CDR3 is CASSFDRGRSGNQPQHF. CDR3 DNA: TGTGCCAGCAGCTTTGACAGGGGGCGAAGTGGCAATCAGCCCCAGCATTTT.

This clone was recorded only once. This chain connects TRBV18 to TRBJ2-1; 10 bases are a match to TRBD2. Germline V gives CDR1 KGHSH, CDR2 LQKENI. V trimming: 4 bases; J trimming: 1 base; junction bases outside the gene matches: 7. The CDR3 has 17 amino acids. The CDR3 bases are TGTGCCAGCTCACTAGGTGGACTAGCGGCTTCCTACAATGAGCAGTTCTTC. Translated, it gives CASSLGGLAASYNEQFF.

The CDR3, as DNA: TGTGCCAGCAGTGAAGATGGGGTGGACGATGAGCAGTTCTTC. Translated, it gives CASSEDGVDDEQFF. The genes are TRBV6-1 and TRBJ2-1, with no clear D. Germline CDR1 reads MNHNS; CDR2 reads SASEGT. The CDR3 totals 14 residues. Trimming shortened V by 1 base and J by 8 bases, and 12 bases separated the two germline ends.

This clone was detected only once. CDR3 sequence reads: CASRNGGYGYTF. The CDR3 region has the DNA TGTGCCAGCAGGAATGGTGGCTATGGCTACACCTTC. The chain combines TRBV6-5 with TRBJ1-2; D gene unclear. From germline, CDR1 is MNHEY and CDR2 SVGAGI. There are 12 residues in the CDR3. With 6 bases removed from V and 4 bases from J, the gap between germline ends came to 9 bases.

The chain carries TRBV7-9 and TRBJ2-7; perhaps TRBD1 as D (5 bases). CDR1 is SEHNR and CDR2 is FQNEAQ in the germline V gene (reference sequence). There are 14 residues in the CDR3. Trimming left V 1 base short and J 4 bases short, with 11 bases between. This CDR3 is CASSLEGSLYEQYF. CDR3 coding DNA: TGTGCCAGCAGCTTAGAGGGGTCCCTTTACGAGCAGTACTTC.

The chain is built from TRBV5-4 and TRBJ2-7, with 8 bases identical to TRBD1. In germline, CDR1 is SGHNT, CDR2 YYREEE (reference sequence). The CDR3 is 15 amino acids. Trimming at V came to 4 bases and at J to 2 bases, leaving 8 bases not matched to a gene. The CDR3 DNA reads TGTGCCAGCAGCCCAAGACAGGGGCCTACCTACGAGCAGTACTTC. Protein sequence: CASSPRQGPTYEQYF.

The gene calls are TRBV4-3 and TRBJ1-3; D is unclear. This CDR3 is built from 17 residues. V was clipped by 0 bases and J by 5 bases, with 17 bases between them. Germline assignment: CDR1 LGHNA and CDR2 YSLEER. CDR3 residues: CASSQEPRRDIRNTIYF. The CDR3 region has the DNA TGCGCCAGCAGCCAAGAACCCCGCCGTGACATACGAAACACCATATATTTT.

This clone is a singleton in its sample. This chain links TRBV29-1 with TRBJ1-2, with 7 nucleotides matching TRBD1. In germline, CDR1 is SQVTM, CDR2 ANQGSEA. Unmatched junction bases numbered 5, after V lost 1 base and J lost 6 bases. CDR3 length: 13 amino acids. In DNA form, the CDR3 reads TGCAGCGTTGAAGCCGACAGGGCGGATGGCTACACCTTC. Protein product: CSVEADRADGYTF.

The table lists this clone with a few counts. The V gene is TRBV4-1, the J gene TRBJ1-2, with D uncertain. The CDR3 consists of 14 residues. Trimming left V 0 bases short and J 4 bases short, with 9 bases between. CDR1 and CDR2 from the germline V gene are MGHRA and YSYEKL. CDR3 bases: TGCGCCAGCAGCCAAGAGTCACCATCCTATGGCTACACCTTC. This sequence encodes CASSQESPSYGYTF.

This rearrangement joins TRBV28 to TRBJ2-7, with 7 positions matching TRBD1. CDR3 length: 13 residues. Per the germline V gene, CDR1 is MDHEN and CDR2 is SYDVKM. V trimming: 7 bases; J trimming: 3 bases; junction bases outside the gene matches: 6. CDR3 protein: CASIMNRGYEQYF. The DNA of the CDR3 is TGTGCCAGCATTATGAACAGGGGCTACGAGCAGTACTTC.

The chain joins TRBV7-6 to TRBJ2-1, with 10 bases aligning to TRBD2. This CDR3 spans 15 amino acids. J was trimmed by 5 bases and V by 1 base; bases with no gene match: 2. Germline V gene data show CDR1 as SGHVS and CDR2 as FNYEAQ. The CDR3 DNA follows: TGTGCCAGCAGCTTAGTAGCGGGAGGTAACAATGAGCAGTTCTTC. This encodes CASSLVAGGNNEQFF.

This chain connects TRBV4-1 to TRBJ2-7; D gene uncertain. The ends were cut back, 1 base at V and 0 bases at J, with 13 bases in the middle. The CDR3 is 16 amino acids. Germline V CDR1 and CDR2: MGHRA, YSYEKL. The CDR3 DNA reads as TGCGCCAGCAGCCAAGTTCTTGATGCTAGCTCCTACGAGCAGTACTTC. Protein: CASSQVLDASSYEQYF.

The chain uses TRBV19 and TRBJ1-4, with 7 positions matching TRBD1. There are 12 residues in the CDR3. Germline CDR1 and CDR2: LNHDA and SQIVND (reference sequence). V lost 6 bases and J lost 13; bases outside the gene matches: 8. Here the CDR3 DNA reads TGTGCCAGTAGCTTACTAGGGGGCAGACTGTTTTTT. Amino acid sequence: CASSLLGGRLFF. The complete variable domain, with remaining parts taken from reference TRBV19 and TRBJ1-4, reads DGGITQSPKYLFRKEGQNVTLSCEQNLNHDAMYWYRQDPGQGLRLIYYSQIVNDFQKGDIAEGYSVSREKKESFPLTVTSAQKNPTAFYLCASSLLGGRLFFGSGTQLSVL.

The J gene is TRBJ2-1, the V gene TRBV11-3, with D unclear. V was shortened by 1 base and J by 6 bases, with 1 base between the two germline ends. The CDR3 contains 11 residues. Germline CDR1 and CDR2: SGHNT and YENEEA. CDR3 sequence reads: CASSLGNEQFF. The CDR3 DNA reads TGTGCCAGCAGCTTAGGCAATGAGCAGTTCTTC.

The chain uses TRBV6-1 and TRBJ1-4, with a possible D match to TRBD1 (6 bases). The CDR3 is 15 residues long. Germline lookup yields CDR1 MNHNS and CDR2 SASEGT. V lost 4 bases and J 10 bases, leaving 19 bases between the germline ends. CDR3 region: CASSVVLTGEGKLFF. CDR3 DNA sequence: TGTGCCAGCAGTGTCGTGTTGACAGGCGAGGGAAAACTGTTTTTT.

The chain employs TRBV6-5 and TRBJ2-1; TRBD1 matches at 7 bases. V lost 6 bases and J lost 0; bases outside the gene matches: 5. CDR1 is MNHEY, CDR2 SVGAGI, per germline. This CDR3 comprises 15 residues. CDR3 sequence (DNA): TGTGCCAGCAGCCAGACAGGGAGCTCCTACAATGAGCAGTTCTTC. Translated, it gives CASSQTGSSYNEQFF.

The chain employs TRBV5-1 and TRBJ1-4; D may be TRBD1 (5 bases). This CDR3 has 15 amino acids. V dropped 5 bases and J dropped 3 bases, with 14 bases sitting between them. Looked up from germline, CDR1 is SGHRS and CDR2 is YFSETQ. CDR3 sequence: CASSRGEGSNEKLFF. The CDR3 DNA reads as TGCGCCAGCAGTCGTGGGGAGGGGTCTAATGAAAAACTGTTTTTT.

This chain joins TRBV5-8 and TRBJ2-1, with no clear D. V was trimmed by 4 bases and J by 8 bases, leaving 19 bases between them. This CDR3 contains 15 residues. The germline V gene has CDR1 SGHTS and CDR2 YDEGEE. The CDR3 here is CASSVVPGWDDEQFF. The CDR3, as DNA: TGTGCCAGCAGCGTGGTACCCGGGTGGGATGATGAGCAGTTCTTC.

This clone is a singleton in its sample. The CDR3 reads CASSYSPGWDEQYF. CDR3 in DNA: TGTGCCAGCAGTTACTCCCCTGGGTGGGACGAGCAGTACTTC. The V gene is TRBV6-5, the J gene TRBJ2-7; D unresolved. Between the trimmed V and J ends, which lost 0 bases and 5 bases, there was a span of 11 bases. The CDR3 totals 14 residues. Looked up from germline, CDR1 is MNHEY and CDR2 is SVGAGI.

This sequence joins TRBV30 and TRBJ1-2; D might be TRBD1 (5 bases). Trimming shortened V by 3 bases and J by 4 bases, and 12 bases separated the two germline ends. CDR3 size: 13 residues. Looked up from germline, CDR1 is GTSNPN and CDR2 is SVGIG (reference sequence). CDR3 bases: TGTGCCTGGAGGGGGGGGGACCCCTATGGCTACACCTTC. Translated: CAWRGGDPYGYTF.

The rearrangement joins TRBV5-4 to TRBJ2-2, with a possible D match to TRBD2 (5 bases). The CDR3 runs 15 residues. V dropped 0 bases and J dropped 4 bases, with 10 bases sitting between them. Looked up from germline, CDR1 is SGHNT and CDR2 is YYREEE (reference sequence). The CDR3 sequence is CASSLEGALTGELFF. In DNA, the CDR3 is TGTGCCAGCAGCTTGGAGGGAGCACTCACCGGGGAGCTGTTTTTT.

This clone appeared a single time. V is TRBV7-3 and J is TRBJ2-1; 9 nucleotides align to TRBD2. J lost 5 bases, V lost 5 bases, and 7 bases had no gene match. CDR3 length equals 15 residues. Germline CDR1 reads SGHTA; CDR2 reads FQGTGA. The CDR3 spells CASSPVAGAHNEQFF. CDR3 bases: TGTGCCAGCAGCCCGGTAGCGGGAGCTCACAATGAGCAGTTCTTC. The complete variable domain, with remaining parts taken from reference TRBV7-3 and TRBJ2-1, reads GAGVSQTPSNKVTEKGKYVELRCDPISGHTALYWYRQSLGQGPEFLIYFQGTGAADDSGLPNDRFFAVRPEGSVSTLKIQRTERGDSAVYLCASSPVAGAHNEQFFGPGTRLTVL.

This chain links TRBV4-1 with TRBJ2-1, with 7 bases identical to TRBD1. Germline values: CDR1 MGHRA, CDR2 YSYEKL. The CDR3 runs 15 residues. The trim removed 0 bases at V and 15 bases at J, leaving 14 bases unmatched. The CDR3 sequence is CASSQESGTAQSPFF. DNA for the CDR3: TGCGCCAGCAGCCAAGAGTCCGGGACAGCGCAAAGCCCGTTCTTC.

J is TRBJ2-1 and V is TRBV25-1; D uncertain. The CDR3 loop spans 11 amino acids. Per the germline V gene, CDR1 is MGHDK and CDR2 is SYGVNS. With 6 bases removed from V and 6 bases from J, the gap between germline ends came to 6 bases. CDR3 nucleotides: TGTGCCAGCAGATATGGCAATGAGCAGTTCTTC. This encodes CASRYGNEQFF.

The chain has TRBV15 and TRBJ2-1; 7 bases are shared with TRBD2. There are 15 residues in the CDR3. Trimming at V came to 1 base and at J to 6 bases, leaving 6 bases not matched to a gene. Germline CDR1 is LNHNV and CDR2 is YYDKDF (reference sequence). CDR3 loop: CATSRVGGSGNEQFF. For the CDR3, the DNA is TGTGCCACCAGCAGAGTTGGCGGGAGTGGCAATGAGCAGTTCTTC.